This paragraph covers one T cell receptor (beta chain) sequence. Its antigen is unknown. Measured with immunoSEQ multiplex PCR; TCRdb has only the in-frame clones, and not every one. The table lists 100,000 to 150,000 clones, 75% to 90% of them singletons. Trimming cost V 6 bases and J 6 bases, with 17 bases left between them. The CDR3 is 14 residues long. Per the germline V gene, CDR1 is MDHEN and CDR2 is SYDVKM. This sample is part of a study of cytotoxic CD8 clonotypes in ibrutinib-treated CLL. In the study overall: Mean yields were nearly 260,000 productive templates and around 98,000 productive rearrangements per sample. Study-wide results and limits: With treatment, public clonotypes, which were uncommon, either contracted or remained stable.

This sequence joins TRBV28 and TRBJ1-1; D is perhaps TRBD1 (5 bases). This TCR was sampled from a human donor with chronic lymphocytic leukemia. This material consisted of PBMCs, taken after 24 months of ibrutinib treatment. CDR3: CASSQDGRDPEAFF. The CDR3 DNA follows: TGTGCCAGCAGCCAGGACGGCAGGGACCCTGAAGCTTTCTTT.